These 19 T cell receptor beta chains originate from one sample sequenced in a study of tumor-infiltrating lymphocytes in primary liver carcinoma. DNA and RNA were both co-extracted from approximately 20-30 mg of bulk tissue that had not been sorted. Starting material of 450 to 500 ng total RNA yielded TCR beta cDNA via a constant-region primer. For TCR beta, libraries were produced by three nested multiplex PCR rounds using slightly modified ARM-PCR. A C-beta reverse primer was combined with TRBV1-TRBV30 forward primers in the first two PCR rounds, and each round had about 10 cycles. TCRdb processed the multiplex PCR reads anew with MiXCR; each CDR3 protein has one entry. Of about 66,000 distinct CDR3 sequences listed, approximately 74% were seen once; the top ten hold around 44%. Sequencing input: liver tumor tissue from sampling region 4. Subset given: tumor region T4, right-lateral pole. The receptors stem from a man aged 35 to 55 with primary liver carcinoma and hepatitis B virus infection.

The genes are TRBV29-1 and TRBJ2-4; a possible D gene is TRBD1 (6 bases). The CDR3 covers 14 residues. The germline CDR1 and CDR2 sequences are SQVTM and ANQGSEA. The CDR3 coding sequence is TGCAACGTCCGGGACACCCTAGCCAAAAACATTCAGTACTTC. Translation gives CNVRDTLAKNIQYF.

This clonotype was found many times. CDR3 coding DNA: TGTGCCAGCAGATGGTCGACAGGGCCTCAGTACTTC. It yields the protein CASRWSTGPQYF. This sequence joins TRBV5-6 and TRBJ2-4, with 7 bases identical to TRBD1. CDR1 and CDR2 from the germline V gene are SGHDT and YYEEEE. Trimming cost V 5 bases and J 12 bases; bases outside gene matches: 8. This CDR3 region has 12 residues.

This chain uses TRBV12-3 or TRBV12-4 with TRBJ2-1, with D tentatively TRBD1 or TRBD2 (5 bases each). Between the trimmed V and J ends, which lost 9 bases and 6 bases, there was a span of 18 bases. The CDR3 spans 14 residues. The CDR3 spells CASTIGQRGNEQFF. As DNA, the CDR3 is TGTGCCAGTACTATAGGTCAGAGGGGCAATGAGCAGTTCTTC.

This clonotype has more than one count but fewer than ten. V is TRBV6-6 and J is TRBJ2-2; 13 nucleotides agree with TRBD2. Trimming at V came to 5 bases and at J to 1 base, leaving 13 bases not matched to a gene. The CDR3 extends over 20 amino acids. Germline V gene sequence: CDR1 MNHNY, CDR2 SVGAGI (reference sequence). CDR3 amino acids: CASSPLVGLAGPMNTGELFF. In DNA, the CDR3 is TGTGCCAGCAGTCCGCTTGTGGGACTAGCGGGGCCAATGAACACCGGGGAGCTGTTTTTT.

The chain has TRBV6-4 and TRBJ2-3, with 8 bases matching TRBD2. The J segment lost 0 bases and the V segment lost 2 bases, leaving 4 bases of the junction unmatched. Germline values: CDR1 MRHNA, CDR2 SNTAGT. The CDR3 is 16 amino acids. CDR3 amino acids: CASSDRSSGSTDTQYF. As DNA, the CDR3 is TGTGCCAGCAGTGACAGATCTAGCGGGAGCACAGATACGCAGTATTTT.

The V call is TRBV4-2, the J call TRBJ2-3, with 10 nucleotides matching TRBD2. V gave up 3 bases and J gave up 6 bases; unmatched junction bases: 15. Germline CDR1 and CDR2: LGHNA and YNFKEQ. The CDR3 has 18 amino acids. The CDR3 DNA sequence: TGTGCCAGCAGCCAGGTGGCGCTTCTAGCGGGAGCGATGGATACGCAGTATTTT. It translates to CASSQVALLAGAMDTQYF.

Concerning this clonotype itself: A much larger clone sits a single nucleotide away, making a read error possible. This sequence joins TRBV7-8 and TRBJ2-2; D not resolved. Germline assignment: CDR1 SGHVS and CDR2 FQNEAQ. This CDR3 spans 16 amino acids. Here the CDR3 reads CASNLTRGANTWELFF. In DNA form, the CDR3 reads TGTGCCAGCAACTTAACAAGAGGCGCGAACACCTGGGAGCTGTTTTTT.

The CDR3 loop reads CAISEYGDQPQHF. The CDR3 nucleotides are TGTGCCATCAGTGAGTATGGCGATCAGCCCCAGCATTTT. This sequence joins TRBV10-3 and TRBJ1-5; no firm D call. Trimming shortened V by 1 base and J by 5 bases, and 6 bases separated the two germline ends. The CDR3 runs to 13 residues. From germline, CDR1 is ENHRY and CDR2 SYGVKD.

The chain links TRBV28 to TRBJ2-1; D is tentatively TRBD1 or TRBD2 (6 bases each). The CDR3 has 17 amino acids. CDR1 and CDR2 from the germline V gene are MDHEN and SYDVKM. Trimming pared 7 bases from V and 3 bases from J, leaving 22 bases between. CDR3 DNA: TGTGCCAGCATACCCAGACCGGCCGGAGGGGGCTACAATGAGCAGTTCTTC. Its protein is CASIPRPAGGGYNEQFF.

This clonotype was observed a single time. CDR3: CASSPIAGRATDTQYF. Written as DNA, the CDR3 is TGTGCCAGCAGTCCCATCGCTGGTAGAGCCACAGATACGCAGTATTTT. V is TRBV6-6 and J is TRBJ2-3; D is unclear. This CDR3 has 16 residues. Germline loops: CDR1 MNHNY, CDR2 SVGAGI (reference sequence). Between the trimmed V and J ends, which lost 5 bases and 2 bases, there was a span of 17 bases.

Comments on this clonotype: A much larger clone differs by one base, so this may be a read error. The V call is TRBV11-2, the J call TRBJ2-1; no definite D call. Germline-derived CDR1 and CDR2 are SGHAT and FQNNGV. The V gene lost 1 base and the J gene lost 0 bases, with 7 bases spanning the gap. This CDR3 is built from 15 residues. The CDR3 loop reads CASSLGESSYNEQFF. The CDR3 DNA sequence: TGTGCCAGCAGCTTAGGCGAGAGCTCCTACAATGAGCAGTTCTTC.

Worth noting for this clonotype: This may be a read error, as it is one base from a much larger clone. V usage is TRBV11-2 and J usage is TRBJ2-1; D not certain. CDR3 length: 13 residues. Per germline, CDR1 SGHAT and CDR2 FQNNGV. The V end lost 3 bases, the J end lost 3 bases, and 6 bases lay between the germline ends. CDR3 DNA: TGTGCCAGCAGCTTTGTGGGCTACAATGAGCAGTTCTTC. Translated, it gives CASSFVGYNEQFF.

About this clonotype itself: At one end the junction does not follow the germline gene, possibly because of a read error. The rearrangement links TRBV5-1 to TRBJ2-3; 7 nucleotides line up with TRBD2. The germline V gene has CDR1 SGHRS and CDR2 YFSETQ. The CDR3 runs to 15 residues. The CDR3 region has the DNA TGCACCAGCAGCTTGTCCAGCGGGAATGCAGATACGCAGTATTTT. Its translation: CTSSLSSGNADTQYF.

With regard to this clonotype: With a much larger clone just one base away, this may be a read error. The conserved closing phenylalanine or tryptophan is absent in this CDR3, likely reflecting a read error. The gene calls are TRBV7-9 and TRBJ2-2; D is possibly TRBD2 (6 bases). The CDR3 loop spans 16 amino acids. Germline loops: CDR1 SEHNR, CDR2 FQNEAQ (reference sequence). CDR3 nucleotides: TGTGCCAGCAGCTTAGTTCTTCAGGGTTGGACCGGGGGGCTGTTTTAT. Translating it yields CASSLVLQGWTGGLFY.

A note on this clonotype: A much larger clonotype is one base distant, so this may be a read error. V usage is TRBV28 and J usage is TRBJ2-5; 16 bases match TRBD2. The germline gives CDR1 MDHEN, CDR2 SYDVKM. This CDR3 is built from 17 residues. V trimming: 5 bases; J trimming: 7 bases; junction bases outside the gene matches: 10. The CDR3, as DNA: TGTGCCAGCAGTACGCCGGGACTAGCGGGAGGGCCAGCGACCCAGTACTTC. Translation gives CASSTPGLAGGPATQYF.

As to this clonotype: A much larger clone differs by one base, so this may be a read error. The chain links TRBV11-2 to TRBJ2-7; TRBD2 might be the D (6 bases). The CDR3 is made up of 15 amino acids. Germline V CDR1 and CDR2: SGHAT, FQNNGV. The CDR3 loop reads CASSSTRGRRYDQYF. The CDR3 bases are TGTGCCAGCAGCTCAACCCGGGGGAGAAGATACGATCAGTACTTC. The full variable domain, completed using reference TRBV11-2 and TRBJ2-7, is EAGVAQSPRYKIIEKRQSVAFWCNPISGHATLYWYQQILGQGPKLLIQFQNNGVVDDSQLPKDRFSAERLKGVDSTLKIQPAKLEDSAVYLCASSSTRGRRYDQYFGPGTRLTVT.

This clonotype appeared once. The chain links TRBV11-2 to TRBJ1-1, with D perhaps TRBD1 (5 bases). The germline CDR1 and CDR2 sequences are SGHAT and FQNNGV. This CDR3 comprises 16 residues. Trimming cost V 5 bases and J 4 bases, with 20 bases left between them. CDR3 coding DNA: TGTGCCAGCAGCCGAGGTAGTGTGGGGGTCTTCACTGAAGCTTTCTTT. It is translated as CASSRGSVGVFTEAFF.

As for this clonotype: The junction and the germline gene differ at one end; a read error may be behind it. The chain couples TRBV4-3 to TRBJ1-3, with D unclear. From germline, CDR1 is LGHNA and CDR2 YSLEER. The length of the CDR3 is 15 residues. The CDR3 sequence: CASSHNQNSGNSIYF. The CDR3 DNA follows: TGCGCCAGCAGCCACAACCAAAACTCCGGAAACTCCATATATTTC.

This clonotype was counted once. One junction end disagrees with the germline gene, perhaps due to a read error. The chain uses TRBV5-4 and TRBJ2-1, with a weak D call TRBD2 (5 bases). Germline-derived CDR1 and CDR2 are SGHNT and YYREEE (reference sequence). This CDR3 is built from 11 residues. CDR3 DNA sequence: TGTCCCAGCAGCTTTAGCGTCGAGCAGTTCTTC. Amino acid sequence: CPSSFSVEQFF.